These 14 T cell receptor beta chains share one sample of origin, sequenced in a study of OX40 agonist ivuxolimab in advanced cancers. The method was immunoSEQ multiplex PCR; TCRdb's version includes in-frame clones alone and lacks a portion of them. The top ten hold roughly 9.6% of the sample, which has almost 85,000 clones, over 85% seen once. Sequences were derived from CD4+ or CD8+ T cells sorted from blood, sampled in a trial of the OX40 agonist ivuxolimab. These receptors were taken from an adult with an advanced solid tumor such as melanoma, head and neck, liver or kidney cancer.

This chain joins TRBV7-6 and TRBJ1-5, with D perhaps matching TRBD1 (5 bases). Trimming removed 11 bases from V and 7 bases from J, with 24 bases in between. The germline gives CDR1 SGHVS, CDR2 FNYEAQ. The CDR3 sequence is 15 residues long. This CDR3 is CARSPVPRQNQPQHF. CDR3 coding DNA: TGTGCCCGTTCACCGGTTCCCCGACAGAACCAGCCCCAGCATTTT.

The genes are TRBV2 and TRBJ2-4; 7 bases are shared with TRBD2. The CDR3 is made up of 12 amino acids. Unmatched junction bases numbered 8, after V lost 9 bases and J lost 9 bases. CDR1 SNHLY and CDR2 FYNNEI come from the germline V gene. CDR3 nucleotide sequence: TGTGCCAGTATTGGACTAGTCGGCATTCAGTACTTC. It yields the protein CASIGLVGIQYF.

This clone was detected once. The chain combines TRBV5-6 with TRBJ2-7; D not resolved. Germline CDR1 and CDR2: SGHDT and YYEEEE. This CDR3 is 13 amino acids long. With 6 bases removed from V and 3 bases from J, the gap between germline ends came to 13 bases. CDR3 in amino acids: CASNPTPGYEQYF. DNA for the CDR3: TGTGCCAGCAACCCGACCCCGGGCTACGAGCAGTACTTC.

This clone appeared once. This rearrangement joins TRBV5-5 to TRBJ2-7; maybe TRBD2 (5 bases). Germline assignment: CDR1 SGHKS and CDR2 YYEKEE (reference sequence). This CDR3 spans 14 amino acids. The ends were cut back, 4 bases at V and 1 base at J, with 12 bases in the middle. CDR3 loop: CASSQVGSSYEQYF. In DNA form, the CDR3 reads TGTGCCAGCAGCCAAGTTGGGAGTTCCTACGAGCAGTACTTC.

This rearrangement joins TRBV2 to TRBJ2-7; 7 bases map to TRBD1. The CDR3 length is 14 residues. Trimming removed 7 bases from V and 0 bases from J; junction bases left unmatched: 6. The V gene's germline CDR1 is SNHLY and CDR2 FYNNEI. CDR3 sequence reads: CASIEGASSYEQYF. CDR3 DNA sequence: TGTGCCAGCATCGAGGGGGCGAGCTCCTACGAGCAGTACTTC.

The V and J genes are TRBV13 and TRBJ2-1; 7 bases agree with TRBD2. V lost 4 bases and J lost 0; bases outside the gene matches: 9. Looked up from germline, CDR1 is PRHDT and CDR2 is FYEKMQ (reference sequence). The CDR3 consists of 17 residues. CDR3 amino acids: CASSSSGAGRSYNEQFF. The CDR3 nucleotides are TGTGCCAGCAGCTCCTCGGGAGCGGGACGCTCCTACAATGAGCAGTTCTTC.

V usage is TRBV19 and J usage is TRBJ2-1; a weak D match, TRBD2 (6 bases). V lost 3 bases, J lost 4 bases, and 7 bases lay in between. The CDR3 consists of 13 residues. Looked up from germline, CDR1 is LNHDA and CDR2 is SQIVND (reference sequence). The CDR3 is CASSIGGYNEQFF. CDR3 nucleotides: TGTGCCAGTAGTATCGGAGGGTACAATGAGCAGTTCTTC.

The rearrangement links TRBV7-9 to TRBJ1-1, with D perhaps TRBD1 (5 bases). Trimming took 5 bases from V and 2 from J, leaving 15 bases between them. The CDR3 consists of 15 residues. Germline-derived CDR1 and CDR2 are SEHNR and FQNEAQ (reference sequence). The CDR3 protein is CASSRAGLQNTEAFF. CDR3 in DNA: TGTGCCAGCAGCCGCGCAGGGTTGCAAAACACTGAAGCTTTCTTT.

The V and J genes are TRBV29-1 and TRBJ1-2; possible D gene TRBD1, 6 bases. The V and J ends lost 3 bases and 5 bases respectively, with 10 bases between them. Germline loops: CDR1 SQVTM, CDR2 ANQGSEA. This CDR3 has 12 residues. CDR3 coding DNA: TGCAGCGTTGAGACAGGAGATTATGGCTACACCTTC. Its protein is CSVETGDYGYTF.

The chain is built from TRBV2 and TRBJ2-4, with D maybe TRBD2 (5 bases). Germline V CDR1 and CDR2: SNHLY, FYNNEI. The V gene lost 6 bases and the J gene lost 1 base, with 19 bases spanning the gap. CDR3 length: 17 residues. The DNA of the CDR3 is TGTGCCAGCAGGTTCGGAACCGACTATCGGGCCAAAAACATTCAGTACTTC. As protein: CASRFGTDYRAKNIQYF.

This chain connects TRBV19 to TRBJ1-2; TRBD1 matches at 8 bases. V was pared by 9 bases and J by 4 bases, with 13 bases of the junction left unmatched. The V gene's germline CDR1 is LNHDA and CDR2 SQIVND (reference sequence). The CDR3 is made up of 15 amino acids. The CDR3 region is CASRAGQGWIYGYTF. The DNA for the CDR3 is TGTGCCAGCAGAGCAGGACAGGGCTGGATCTATGGCTACACCTTC.

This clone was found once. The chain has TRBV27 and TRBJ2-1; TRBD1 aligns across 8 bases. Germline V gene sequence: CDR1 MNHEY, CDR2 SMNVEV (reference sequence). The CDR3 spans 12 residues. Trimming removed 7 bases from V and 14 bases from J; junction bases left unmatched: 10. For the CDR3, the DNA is TGTGCCAGCACCCAGGGGGCGTCTGAAGAGTTCTTC. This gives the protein CASTQGASEEFF.

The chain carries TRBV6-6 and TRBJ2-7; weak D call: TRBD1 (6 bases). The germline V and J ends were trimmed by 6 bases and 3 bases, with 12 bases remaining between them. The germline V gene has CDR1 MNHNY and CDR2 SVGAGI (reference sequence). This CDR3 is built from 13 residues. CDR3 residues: CASSYVRGYEQYF. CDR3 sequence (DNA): TGTGCCAGCAGCTACGTCAGGGGCTACGAGCAGTACTTC.

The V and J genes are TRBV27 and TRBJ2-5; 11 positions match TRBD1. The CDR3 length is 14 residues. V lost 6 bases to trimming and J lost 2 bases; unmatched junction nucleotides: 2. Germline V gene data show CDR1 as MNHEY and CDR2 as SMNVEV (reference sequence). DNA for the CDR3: TGTGCCAGCAGGGGGGACAGGGGGCAAGAGACCCAGTACTTC. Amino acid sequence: CASRGDRGQETQYF.